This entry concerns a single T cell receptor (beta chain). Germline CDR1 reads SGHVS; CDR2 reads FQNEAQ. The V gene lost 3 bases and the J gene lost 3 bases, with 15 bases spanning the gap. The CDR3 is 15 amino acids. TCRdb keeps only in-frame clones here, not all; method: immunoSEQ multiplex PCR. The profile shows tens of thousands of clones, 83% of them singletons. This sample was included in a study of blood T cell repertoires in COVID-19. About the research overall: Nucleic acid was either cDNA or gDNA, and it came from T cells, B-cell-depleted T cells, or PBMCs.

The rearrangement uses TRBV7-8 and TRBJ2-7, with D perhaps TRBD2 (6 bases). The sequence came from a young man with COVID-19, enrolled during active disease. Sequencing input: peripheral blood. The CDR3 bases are TGTGCCAGCAGCTTCCTCGGGGGAGCGAGCTACGAGCAGTACTTC. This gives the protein CASSFLGGASYEQYF. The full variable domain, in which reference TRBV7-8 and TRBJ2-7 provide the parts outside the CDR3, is GAGVSQSPRYKVAKRGQDVALRCDPISGHVSLFWYQQALGQGPEFLTYFQNEAQLDKSGLPSDRFFAERPEGSVSTLKIQRTQQEDSAVYLCASSFLGGASYEQYFGPGTRLTVT.